This T cell receptor (beta chain) was observed in a study of blood T cells in healthy people across ages. Study-level background: Template switching picked up about one barcoded beta molecule for each two T cells.

Together with a sample-barcoded 5' primer, a J-beta primer mix was included in a second PCR lasting about 6 to 11 cycles. TCRdb reprocessed the 5' RACE reads with MiXCR, giving one entry per CDR3 protein. Of under 1,000,000 distinct CDR3 sequences in the sample, around 34% were seen once. The V and J ends lost 3 bases and 5 bases respectively, with 13 bases between them. The CDR3 is 14 residues long. Germline V gene lookup returns CDR1 SGHDN and CDR2 FVKESK. The chain employs TRBV14 and TRBJ1-1; D uncertain. The sequencing input was blood. The sequence was collected from a man between 18 and 35 years old in good health. CDR3 sequence reads: CASSQIPSGTEAFF. The CDR3 coding sequence is TGTGCCAGCAGCCAGATCCCCTCCGGGACTGAAGCTTTCTTT.